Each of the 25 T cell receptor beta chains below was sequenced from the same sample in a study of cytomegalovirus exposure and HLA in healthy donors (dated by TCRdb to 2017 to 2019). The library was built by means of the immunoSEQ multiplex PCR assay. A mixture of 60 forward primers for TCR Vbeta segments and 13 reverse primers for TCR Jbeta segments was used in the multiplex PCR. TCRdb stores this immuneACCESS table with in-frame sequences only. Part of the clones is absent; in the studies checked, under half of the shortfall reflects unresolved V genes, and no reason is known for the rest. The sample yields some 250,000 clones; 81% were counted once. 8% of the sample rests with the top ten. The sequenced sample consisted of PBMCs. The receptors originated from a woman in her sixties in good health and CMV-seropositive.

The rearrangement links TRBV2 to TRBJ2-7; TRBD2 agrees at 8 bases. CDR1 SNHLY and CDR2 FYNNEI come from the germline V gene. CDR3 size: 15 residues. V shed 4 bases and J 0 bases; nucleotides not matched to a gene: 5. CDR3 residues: CASSVVGTSSYEQYF. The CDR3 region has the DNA TGTGCCAGCAGTGTGGTTGGGACTAGCTCCTACGAGCAGTACTTC.

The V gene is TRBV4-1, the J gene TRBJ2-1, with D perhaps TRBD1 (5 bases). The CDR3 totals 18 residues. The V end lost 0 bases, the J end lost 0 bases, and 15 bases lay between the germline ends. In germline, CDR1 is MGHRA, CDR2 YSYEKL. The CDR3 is CASSQDPGHPSSYNEQFF. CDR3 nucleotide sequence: TGCGCCAGCAGCCAAGATCCCGGACACCCGAGCTCCTACAATGAGCAGTTCTTC.

CDR3 coding DNA: TGCGCCAGCAGCTTGGGATCCGCAGGGGGCTACCCTAACACTGAAGCTTTCTTT. Its protein is CASSLGSAGGYPNTEAFF. The rearrangement links TRBV5-1 to TRBJ1-1; 8 nucleotides align to TRBD1. The CDR3 covers 18 residues. Germline V gene lookup returns CDR1 SGHRS and CDR2 YFSETQ. The ends lost 0 bases at V and 2 bases at J; junction bases unmatched: 12.

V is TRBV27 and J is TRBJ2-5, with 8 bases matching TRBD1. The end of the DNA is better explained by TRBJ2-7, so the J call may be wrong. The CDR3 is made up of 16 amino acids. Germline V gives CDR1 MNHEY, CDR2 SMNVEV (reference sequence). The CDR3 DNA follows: TGTGCCAGCAGGCCCCACCGGGACAGGACTACCTACGAGCAGTACTTC. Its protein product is CASRPHRDRTTYEQYF.

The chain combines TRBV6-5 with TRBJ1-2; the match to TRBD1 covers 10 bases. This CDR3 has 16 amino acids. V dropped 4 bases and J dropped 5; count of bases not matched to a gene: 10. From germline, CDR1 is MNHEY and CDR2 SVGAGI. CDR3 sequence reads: CASSLTPTGGSYGYTF. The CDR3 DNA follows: TGTGCCAGCAGTTTGACTCCGACAGGGGGCTCATATGGCTACACCTTC.

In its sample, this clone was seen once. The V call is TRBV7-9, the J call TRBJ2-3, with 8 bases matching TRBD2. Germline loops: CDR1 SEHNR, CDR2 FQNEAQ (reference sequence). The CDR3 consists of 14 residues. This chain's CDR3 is CVVSAGGITDTQYF. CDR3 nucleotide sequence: TGTGTTGTCTCGGCGGGAGGAATCACAGATACGCAGTATTTT.

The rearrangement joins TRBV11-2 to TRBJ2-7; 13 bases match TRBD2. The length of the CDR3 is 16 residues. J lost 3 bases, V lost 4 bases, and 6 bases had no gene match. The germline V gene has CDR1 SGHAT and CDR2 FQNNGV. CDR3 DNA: TGTGCCAGCAGCTCAACCGGGACTAGCGGGGTCTACGAGCAGTACTTC. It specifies CASSSTGTSGVYEQYF.

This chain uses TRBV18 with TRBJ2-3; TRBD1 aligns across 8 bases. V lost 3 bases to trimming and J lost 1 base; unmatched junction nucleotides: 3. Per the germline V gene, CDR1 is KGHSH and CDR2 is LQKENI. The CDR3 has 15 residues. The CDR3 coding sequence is TGTGCCAGCTCACCCGACAGGGGCGGCACAGATACGCAGTATTTT. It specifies CASSPDRGGTDTQYF.

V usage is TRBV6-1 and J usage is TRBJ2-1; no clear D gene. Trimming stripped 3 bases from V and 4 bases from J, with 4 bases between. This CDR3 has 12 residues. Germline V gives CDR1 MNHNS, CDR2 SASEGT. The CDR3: CASSDRYNEQFF. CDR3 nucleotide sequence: TGTGCCAGCAGTGATCGGTACAATGAGCAGTTCTTC.

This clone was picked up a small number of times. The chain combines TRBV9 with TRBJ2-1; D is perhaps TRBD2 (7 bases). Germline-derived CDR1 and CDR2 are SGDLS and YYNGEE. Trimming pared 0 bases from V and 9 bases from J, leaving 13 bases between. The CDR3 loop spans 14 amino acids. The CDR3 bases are TGTGCCAGCAGCGTAGAGGGGGGAGGGTTTGAGCAGTTCTTC. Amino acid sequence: CASSVEGGGFEQFF.

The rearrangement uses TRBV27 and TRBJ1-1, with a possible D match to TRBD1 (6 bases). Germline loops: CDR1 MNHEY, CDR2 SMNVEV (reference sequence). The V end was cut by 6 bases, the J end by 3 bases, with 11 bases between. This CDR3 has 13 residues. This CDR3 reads CASSLAGDTEAFF. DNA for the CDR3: TGTGCCAGCAGCTTGGCAGGGGACACTGAAGCTTTCTTT.

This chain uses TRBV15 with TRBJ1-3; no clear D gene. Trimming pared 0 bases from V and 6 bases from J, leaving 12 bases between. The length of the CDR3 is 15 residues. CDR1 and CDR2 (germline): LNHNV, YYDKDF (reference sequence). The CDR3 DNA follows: TGTGCCACCAGCAGAGACAGAGGGCTCGCAAACACCATATATTTT. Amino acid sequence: CATSRDRGLANTIYF.

CDR3 in DNA: TGCAGCGTTGGCAGGACAGGTGACTTTGAGCAGTTCTTC. This translates into CSVGRTGDFEQFF. The chain recombines TRBV29-1 with TRBJ2-1, with 7 bases matching TRBD1. The CDR3 has 13 amino acids. After removal of 4 bases from V and 9 bases from J, the junction contained 9 bases not matched to a gene. The germline CDR1 and CDR2 sequences are SQVTM and ANQGSEA.

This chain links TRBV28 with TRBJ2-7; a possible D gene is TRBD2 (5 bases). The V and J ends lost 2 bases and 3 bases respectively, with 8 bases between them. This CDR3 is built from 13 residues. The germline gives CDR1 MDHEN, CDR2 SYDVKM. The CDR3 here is CASSLTGIYEQYF. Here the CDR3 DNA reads TGTGCCAGCAGTTTAACCGGGATCTACGAGCAGTACTTC. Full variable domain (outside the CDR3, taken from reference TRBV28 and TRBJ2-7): DVKVTQSSRYLVKRTGEKVFLECVQDMDHENMFWYRQDPGLGLRLIYFSYDVKMKEKGDIPEGYSVSREKKERFSLILESASTNQTSMYLCASSLTGIYEQYFGPGTRLTVT.

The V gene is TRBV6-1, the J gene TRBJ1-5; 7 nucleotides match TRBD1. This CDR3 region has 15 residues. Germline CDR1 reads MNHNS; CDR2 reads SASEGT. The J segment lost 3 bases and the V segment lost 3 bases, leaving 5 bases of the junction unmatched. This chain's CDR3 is CASSEMGQYNQPQHF. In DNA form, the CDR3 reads TGTGCCAGCAGTGAGATGGGACAGTACAATCAGCCCCAGCATTTT.

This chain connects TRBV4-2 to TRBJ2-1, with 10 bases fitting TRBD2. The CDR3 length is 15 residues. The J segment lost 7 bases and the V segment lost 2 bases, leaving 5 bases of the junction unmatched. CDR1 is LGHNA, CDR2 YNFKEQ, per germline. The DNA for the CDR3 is TGTGCCAGCAGCCAATCTAGCGGGAGAGTGAATGAGCAGTTCTTC. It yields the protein CASSQSSGRVNEQFF.

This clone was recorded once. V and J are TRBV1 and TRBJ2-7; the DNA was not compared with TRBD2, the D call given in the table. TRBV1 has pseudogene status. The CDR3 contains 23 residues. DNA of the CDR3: TGCACCAGCAGCCACGGTCCCCTACCCCCCCTTCCGTTTAGCGGGAGGGTCTCCTACGAGCAGTACTTC. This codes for CTSSHGPLPPLPFSGRVSYEQYF.

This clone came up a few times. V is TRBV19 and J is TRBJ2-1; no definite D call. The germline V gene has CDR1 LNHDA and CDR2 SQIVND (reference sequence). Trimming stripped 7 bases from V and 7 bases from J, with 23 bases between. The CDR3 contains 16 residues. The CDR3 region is CASTLRWRQPGNEQFF. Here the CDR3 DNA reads TGTGCCAGTACCCTCCGGTGGCGGCAGCCTGGAAATGAGCAGTTCTTC.

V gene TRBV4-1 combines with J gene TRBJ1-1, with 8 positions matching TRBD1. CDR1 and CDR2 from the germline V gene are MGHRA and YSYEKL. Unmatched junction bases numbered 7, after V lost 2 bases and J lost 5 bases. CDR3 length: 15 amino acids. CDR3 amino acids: CASSQPGGDHTEAFF. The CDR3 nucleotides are TGCGCCAGCAGCCAACCAGGGGGCGATCATACTGAAGCTTTCTTT.

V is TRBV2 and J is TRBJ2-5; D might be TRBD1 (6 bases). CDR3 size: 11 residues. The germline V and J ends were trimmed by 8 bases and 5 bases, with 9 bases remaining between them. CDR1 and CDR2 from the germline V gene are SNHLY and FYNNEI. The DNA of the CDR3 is TGTGCCAGCGGGACACGGGAGACCCAGTACTTC. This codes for CASGTRETQYF.

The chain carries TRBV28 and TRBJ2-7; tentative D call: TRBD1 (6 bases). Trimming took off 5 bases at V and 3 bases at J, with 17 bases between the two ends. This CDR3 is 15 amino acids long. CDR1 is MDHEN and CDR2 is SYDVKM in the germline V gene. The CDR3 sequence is CASSRPGTSSYEQYF. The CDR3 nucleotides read TGTGCCAGCAGTCGCCCCGGGACATCGAGCTACGAGCAGTACTTC.

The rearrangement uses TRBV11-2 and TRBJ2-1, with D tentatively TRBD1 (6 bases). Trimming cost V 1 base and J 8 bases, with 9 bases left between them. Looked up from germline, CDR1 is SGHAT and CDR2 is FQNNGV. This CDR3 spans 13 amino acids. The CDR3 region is CASSLGQAYEQFF. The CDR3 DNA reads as TGTGCCAGCAGCTTAGGACAGGCTTATGAGCAGTTCTTC.

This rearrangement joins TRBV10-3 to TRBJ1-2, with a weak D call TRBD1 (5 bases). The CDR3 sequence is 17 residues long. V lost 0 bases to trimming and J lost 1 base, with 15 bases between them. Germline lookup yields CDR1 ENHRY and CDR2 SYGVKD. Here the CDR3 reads CAISESRQLGDNYGYTF. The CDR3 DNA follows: TGTGCCATCAGTGAGTCCCGACAGCTTGGAGATAACTATGGCTACACCTTC.

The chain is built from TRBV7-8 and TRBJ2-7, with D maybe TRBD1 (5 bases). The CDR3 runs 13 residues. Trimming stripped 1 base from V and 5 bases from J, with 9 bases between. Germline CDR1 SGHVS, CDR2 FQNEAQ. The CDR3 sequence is CASSLGGHNEQYF. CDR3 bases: TGTGCCAGCAGCTTAGGGGGCCATAACGAGCAGTACTTC.

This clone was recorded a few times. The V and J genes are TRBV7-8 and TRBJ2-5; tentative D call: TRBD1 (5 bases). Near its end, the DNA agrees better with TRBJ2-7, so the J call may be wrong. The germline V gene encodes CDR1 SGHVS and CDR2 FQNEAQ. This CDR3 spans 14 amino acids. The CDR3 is CASSFGQGSYEQYF. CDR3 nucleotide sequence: TGTGCCAGCAGCTTTGGGCAGGGATCCTACGAGCAGTACTTC.